Listed here is a single T cell receptor beta chain. Primers included in the PCR were 60 Vbeta and 13 Jbeta primers. Sequenced by immunoSEQ multiplex PCR; TCRdb stores in-frame clones only, minus some. The repertoire holds roughly 160,000 clones, with approximately 80% as singletons. The data stem from a study of cytomegalovirus exposure and HLA in healthy donors. Sequencing was done on a sample of PBMCs. This clonotype originated in a male donor in good health and CMV-seronegative.

CDR3 nucleotides: TGTGCCAGCAGCGTAGACGGACAGGGATACACAGATACGCAGTATTTT. Translating gives CASSVDGQGYTDTQYF. The chain joins TRBV9 to TRBJ2-3; 8 nucleotides match TRBD1. The germline gives CDR1 SGDLS, CDR2 YYNGEE. The CDR3 sequence is 16 residues long. Trimming cost V 0 bases and J 2 bases; bases outside gene matches: 5.